Given below is one T cell receptor (beta chain) in context. There is no known antigen for this receptor. No base quality values were provided; no much bigger clone lies one nucleotide off. The immunoSEQ Assay, a bias-controlled multiplex PCR, was used to amplify TCRbeta CDR3 regions from genomic DNA. Per the source publication's procedure: Within the assay, amplification of reference gene primers was used to estimate how many nucleated cells each sample contained. To quantify the absolute abundance of each unique TCRbeta CDR3 rearrangement, sequence reads were collapsed and filtered. Productive Simpson clonality was computed per sample as the square root of Simpson's diversity index over productive rearrangements. In TCRdb, the immuneACCESS table is reduced to in-frame sequences with V and J assigned. These tables do not hold every clone; where another copy was compared, an unresolved V gene accounts for under half, and the others remain unexplained. V, J and clone size were drawn from that table, and D and trimming were deduced from the DNA. For this sample the table gives 150,000 or so clones, of which around four fifths were detected only once. Jointly, the top ten make up 3.6% of the sample.

The germline ends are 15 bases apart after V is trimmed by 3 bases and J by 3 bases. The germline V gene provides CDR1 SGHVS and CDR2 FQNEAQ. The CDR3 covers 15 residues, taking in both the cysteine and the phenylalanine. Of all the DNA, just the CDR3 is kept, 45 bases in frame from base 1. Enrolling through a virtual design, the prospective study's participants ranged in age from roughly 18 to 90 years and lived across some 23 United States geographic areas. Cohort assignment in the prospective study relied on participant-reported clinical history from a screening survey and a study questionnaire. Mobile phlebotomists in the prospective study collected whole blood, serum and a nasopharyngeal or oropharyngeal swab from every participant. Additional blood draws and questionnaires over a 2-month period could optionally be provided by prospective study participants. Before DNA extraction, prospective study blood samples were shipped either frozen or at room temperature.

The data originate from a study of blood T cell repertoires in COVID-19 (dated by TCRdb to the early 2020s). About the investigation overall: Samples covering the acute and convalescent phases of COVID-19 were provided by collaborators in the United States, Italy and Spain. Deeply sampled blood TCRbeta repertoires from subjects exposed to, actively infected with, or recovered from COVID-19 were included in the dataset. Where HLA class I and class II types were available, the types were taken from metadata supplied by the sample provider, not from assay-based typing. Samples were obtained from the ongoing ImmuneRACE study (first 160 participants) and from 950 to 1,500 subjects provided by 6 global collaborators. The repertoires were released in a freely available public database meant as a resource for research on the immune response to SARS-CoV-2. The material from the prospective study consisted of cDNA or gDNA derived from T cells, B-cell-depleted T cells, or PBMCs. The sample metadata nearly always contained a de-identified subject ID, COVID-19 status, age in years and sex.

Overall study results and their limits: How much clinical and demographic metadata was included differed by source and by participant, and the metadata was provided uncurated.

This receptor was identified in a woman aged 50 to 60 in a cohort exposed to, infected with or recovered from COVID-19 (not recorded which). The chain couples TRBV7-8 to TRBJ2-7; there is no confident call for the D gene. Material: PBMCs or T cells enriched from blood (not recorded which). CDR3 reads: CASSFTGMGVYEQYF. The DNA sequence follows: TGTGCCAGCAGCTTTACCGGCATGGGCGTCTACGAGCAGTACTTC.